Listed below are T cell receptor beta chains from one sample, sequenced in a study of T-cell memory formation after mild COVID-19. TCRdb independently ran MiXCR on the 5' RACE reads; one entry per CDR3 protein. Here the sample spans over 300,000 distinct CDR3 sequences, around 20% being singletons. Sequenced input: PBMCs or a T cell subset sorted from them (not recorded which). The receptors here all came from a man aged 18 to 29 who had mild COVID-19 (a few samples of this study predate the infection). Cell type and time point are not known. The CDR3 runs from the conserved cysteine through the conserved F or W. Fields, in order: D gene, J gene, clone size, V gene, CDR3 protein, CDR3 DNA. A D gene is named only where the DNA matches it firmly. Rows give clone size only sometimes, using once, few, many, or a class for an expanded clone.

>.|TRBJ2-3|.|TRBV14
CASSHTPRERSTDTQYF
TGTGCCAGCAGCCATACTCCGCGGGAAAGGTCCACAGATACGCAGTATTTT
>.|TRBJ1-1|.|TRBV6-6
CASSYSAGIGNTEAFF
TGTGCCAGCAGTTACTCGGCTGGGATTGGGAACACTGAAGCTTTCTTT
>.|TRBJ2-3|.|TRBV12-3/TRBV12-4
CASTPGADTQYF
TGTGCCAGCACCCCGGGGGCAGATACGCAGTATTTT
>.|TRBJ2-2|few|TRBV7-9
CASRDTMNTGELFF
TGTGCCAGTAGGGACACTATGAACACCGGGGAGCTGTTTTTT
>.|TRBJ2-3|.|TRBV7-9
CASSYPSLTDTQYF
TGTGCCAGCAGCTACCCCAGCCTCACAGATACGCAGTATTTT
>.|TRBJ1-1|few|TRBV28
CASSGPGWAQAFF
TGTGCCAGCAGTGGCCCAGGGTGGGCACAAGCTTTCTTT
>.|TRBJ1-5|.|TRBV15
CATSLPKPANQPQHF
TGTGCCACCAGCTTGCCCAAGCCTGCAAATCAGCCCCAGCATTTT
>TRBD2|TRBJ2-1|many|TRBV6-6
CASSPFGRGAQNNEQFF
TGTGCCAGCAGTCCCTTCGGGCGGGGGGCCCAAAACAATGAGCAGTTCTTC
>TRBD1|TRBJ2-3|once|TRBV9
CASSVHRGLVADTQYF
TGTGCCAGCAGCGTGCACAGGGGGCTGGTCGCAGATACGCAGTATTTT
>.|TRBJ1-5|.|TRBV28
CASSLLGPGVPQHF
TGTGCCAGCAGTTTATTGGGACCCGGAGTGCCCCAGCATTTT
>TRBD1|TRBJ1-2|many|TRBV4-2
CASSQVGTGDNYGYTF
TGTGCCAGCAGCCAGGTCGGGACAGGCGATAACTATGGCTACACCTTC
>.|TRBJ2-2|.|TRBV7-2
CASSVYPAGDNGELFF
TGTGCCAGCAGCGTATACCCCGCGGGGGACAACGGGGAGCTGTTTTTT
>.|TRBJ1-1|many|TRBV11-2
CATRGWEDTEAFF
TGTGCCACGAGGGGGTGGGAGGACACTGAAGCTTTCTTT
>TRBD2|TRBJ2-1|few|TRBV9
CASSVELADEQFF
TGTGCCAGCAGCGTAGAACTAGCGGATGAGCAGTTCTTC
>TRBD1|TRBJ2-1|.|TRBV20-1
CSAWDRGYEQFF
TGCAGTGCTTGGGACAGGGGTTATGAGCAGTTCTTC
>TRBD1|TRBJ2-1|.|TRBV7-9
CASSYSQGAWDEQFF
TGTGCCAGCAGCTACTCCCAGGGGGCTTGGGATGAGCAGTTCTTC
>.|TRBJ1-4|.|TRBV27
CASGSMMGRGAEKLFF
TGTGCCAGCGGTTCGATGATGGGAAGGGGTGCTGAAAAACTGTTTTTT
>.|TRBJ1-5|.|TRBV29-1
CSPSRANSNQPQHF
TGCAGCCCTTCCAGGGCAAATAGCAATCAGCCCCAGCATTTT
>.|TRBJ2-2|.|TRBV12-3/TRBV12-4
CASSSSRNTGELFF
TGTGCCAGCAGTTCGTCCAGGAACACCGGGGAGCTGTTTTTT
>.|TRBJ1-1|.|TRBV6-5
CASEIGPNTEAFF
TGTGCCAGTGAAATTGGTCCGAACACTGAAGCTTTCTTT
>TRBD1|TRBJ2-7|.|TRBV27
CASSLYGQGGYEQYF
TGTGCCAGCAGTTTGTACGGACAGGGGGGATACGAGCAGTACTTC
>.|TRBJ1-5|.|TRBV4-2
CASSQDGGLGQPQHF
TGTGCCAGCAGCCAAGACGGGGGGCTAGGTCAGCCCCAGCATTTT
>TRBD2|TRBJ2-1|.|TRBV14
CASSQDWWGGYNEQFF
TGTGCCAGCAGCCAAGATTGGTGGGGGGGCTACAATGAGCAGTTCTTC
>.|TRBJ1-5|few|TRBV2
CASSEDSLSNQPQHF
TGTGCCAGCAGTGAGGACAGCTTGAGCAATCAGCCCCAGCATTTT
>.|TRBJ1-1|few|TRBV20-1
CSAWPGLNTEAFF
TGCAGTGCTTGGCCGGGGCTGAACACTGAAGCTTTCTTT